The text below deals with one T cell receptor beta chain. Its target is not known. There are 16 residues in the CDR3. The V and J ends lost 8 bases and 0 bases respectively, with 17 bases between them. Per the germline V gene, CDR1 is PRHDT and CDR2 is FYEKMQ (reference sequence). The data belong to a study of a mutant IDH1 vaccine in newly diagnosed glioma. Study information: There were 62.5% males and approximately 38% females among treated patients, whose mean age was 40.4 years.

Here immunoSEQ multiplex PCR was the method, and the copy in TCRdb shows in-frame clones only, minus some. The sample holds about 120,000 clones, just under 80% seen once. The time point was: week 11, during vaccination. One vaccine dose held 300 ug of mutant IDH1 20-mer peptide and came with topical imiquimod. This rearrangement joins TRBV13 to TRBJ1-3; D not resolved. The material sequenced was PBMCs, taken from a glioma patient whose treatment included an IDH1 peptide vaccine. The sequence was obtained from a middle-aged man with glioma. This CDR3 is CASSDGWWNSGNTIYF. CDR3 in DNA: TGTGCCAGCTCGGATGGGTGGTGGAACTCTGGAAACACCATATATTTT.